Detailed here is one TCR beta chain. The sample holds one count of this clone. The antigen it recognizes is unknown. Base quality data are lacking; no much larger clone is found one base away. The treatment or condition tag for this specimen amounts to: about 20 received Ad26.COV2.S at low or high dose, single or two shots; about 5 received placebo; per-sample allocation not given. For vaccine and placebo recipients, repertoires were sequenced using samples collected on day 63 after the first injection. Between 29 July and 7 August 2020, Cohort 1b enrolled 25 adults aged 18-55 years at one site in Boston, USA. Ad26.COV2.S was a replication-incompetent adenovirus type 26 vector that expressed a prefusion-stabilized SARS-CoV-2 spike protein derived from the original Wuhan strain. The germline V and J ends show losses of 6 bases and 7 bases respectively, and no gene match explains 11 bases of the junction. Taken from the germline V gene (reference sequence), the CDR1 and CDR2 loops are MNHEY and SMNVEV. Inclusive of the bounding cysteine and phenylalanine, the CDR3 is 14 residues long. CDR3 DNA only is kept here, 42 bases in frame from base 1.

The immunoSEQ Assay was the method used to sequence TCRbeta CDR3 regions. After extraction, genomic DNA underwent amplification by bias-controlled multiplex PCR, followed by high-throughput sequencing. Per the original workflow: To quantify the absolute abundance of each unique TCRbeta CDR3 region, sequences were collapsed and filtered. T cell fraction was estimated by normalizing TCRbeta template counts to usable DNA, which was measured by amplifying reference genes present in all nucleated cells. Repertoire TCRs were annotated as SARS-CoV-2-specific by exact matching of V gene, CDR3 amino acid sequence and J gene to a known reactive TCR set. The reference SARS-CoV-2 TCR set was obtained from MIRA and was filtered for enrichment in COVID-19-positive ImmuneCODE repertoires, whereby public or cross-reactive TCRs were removed. Drawing on the MIRA antigens, annotated TCRs were analysed further at the level of specific ORF or position within ORF. Breadth was defined as annotated unique rearrangements over total unique productive rearrangements; depth was the summed frequency of those rearrangements. TCR breadth was compared between groups using two-sided Wilcoxon rank-sum tests. This immuneACCESS table, as held by TCRdb, lists in-frame sequences with V and J called but not all clones. Of the missing ones, under half trace to an unresolved V gene in checked studies; the others have no known cause. For V, J and clone size, that table is used; D and trimming come from the DNA. The sample contains about 350,000 clones, approximately 85% of them found a single time. Clones ranked in the top ten supply less than 4% of the sample.

This entry belongs to a study of Ad26.COV2.S vaccination and SARS-CoV-2 variants (dated by TCRdb to about 2021). Background on the whole study: Vaccine-arm donors were drawn from COV1001, a multicentre, randomized, double-blind, placebo-controlled phase I-IIa trial of Ad26.COV2.S in healthy adults. Dosing of Ad26.COV2.S was intramuscular, at either 5x10^10 or 1x10^11 viral particles, delivered as one shot or as two shots spaced 56 days apart. Trial participants were randomized into five groups of five, in which low-dose or high-dose Ad26.COV2.S was given once or twice, or placebo was given on both occasions. TCRbeta repertoire sequencing was used to assess the specificity and breadth of SARS-CoV-2-reactive T cell receptors after Ad26.COV2.S vaccination. A total of 32 samples were included in the TCR-sequenced set, comprising around 19 Ad26.COV2.S vaccine recipients, 5 placebo recipients and 8 SARS-CoV-2 convalescent individuals. Blinding of investigators to trial group allocation was maintained during experiments and outcome assessment. Overall study outcomes, separate from this receptor: Substantial breadth of spike-specific CD8+ and CD4+ T cell responses was reported after vaccination. Ad26.COV2.S recipients had higher spike-specific TCR breadth than placebo recipients (P = 0.0014). The study was not powered to compare responses between vaccine doses or regimens. Vaccine and placebo recipients had comparable non-spike TCR breadth, which fits with the vaccine containing only spike. The authors noted that total T cell responses may have been underestimated by the TCR breadth and depth analyses.

This sequence uses TRBV27 and TRBJ1-2, and TRBD1 matches 7 of the central bases. This receptor was identified in a person aged 18 to 65 who received the Ad26.COV2.S COVID-19 vaccine or a placebo. Here the sequenced sample was peripheral blood, taken in a trial of Ad26.COV2.S vaccine versus placebo. The base sequence is TGTGCCAGCAGCCCACAGGGGATTTATTTTGGCTACACCTTC. Its amino acids are CASSPQGIYFGYTF.